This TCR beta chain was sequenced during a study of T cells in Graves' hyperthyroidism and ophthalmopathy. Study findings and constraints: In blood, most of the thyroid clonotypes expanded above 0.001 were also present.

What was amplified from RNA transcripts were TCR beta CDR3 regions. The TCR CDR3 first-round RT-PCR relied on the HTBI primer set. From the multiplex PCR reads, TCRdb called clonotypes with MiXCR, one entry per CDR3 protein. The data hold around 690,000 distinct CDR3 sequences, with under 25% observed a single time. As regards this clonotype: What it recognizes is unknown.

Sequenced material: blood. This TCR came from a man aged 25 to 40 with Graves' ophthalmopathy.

This CDR3 reads CASSTTSEQYF. CDR3 in DNA: TGTGCCAGCAGTACTACTTCCGAGCAGTACTTC. This rearrangement joins TRBV28 to TRBJ2-7; D is undetermined. CDR3 length equals 11 residues. V lost 5 bases and J lost 6, with 8 bases in between. Germline V lookup: CDR1 MDHEN, CDR2 SYDVKM.